This TCR beta chain was retrieved from a study of blood T cell repertoires in COVID-19. Study at large: COVID-19 samples, acute and convalescent, were from the United States, Italy and Spain. The analysed material was cDNA or gDNA that came from T cells, B-cell-depleted T cells, or PBMCs.

How the authors handled the data: Researchers report that nucleated cell counts were estimated from reference gene primer amplification. Sequencing used immunoSEQ multiplex PCR; TCRdb keeps in-frame clones, though not all of them. That table is the source of V, J and clone size, and D and trimming were worked out from the DNA. The sample gives 180,000 or so clones, 86% of which show up once; 8% to 10% is in the top ten. In germline, CDR1 is LNHDA, CDR2 SQIVND (reference sequence). The length of the CDR3 is 15 residues. V lost 7 bases and J lost 4; bases outside the gene matches: 10. This chain links TRBV19 with TRBJ1-2; 9 nucleotides agree with TRBD1. The sequencing input was peripheral blood. The clonotype was recovered from a man aged 60 to 69 with acute or convalescent COVID-19. Here the CDR3 reads CASTSSGQGVYGYTF. As DNA, the CDR3 is TGTGCCAGTACCTCCTCGGGACAGGGCGTCTATGGCTACACCTTC.